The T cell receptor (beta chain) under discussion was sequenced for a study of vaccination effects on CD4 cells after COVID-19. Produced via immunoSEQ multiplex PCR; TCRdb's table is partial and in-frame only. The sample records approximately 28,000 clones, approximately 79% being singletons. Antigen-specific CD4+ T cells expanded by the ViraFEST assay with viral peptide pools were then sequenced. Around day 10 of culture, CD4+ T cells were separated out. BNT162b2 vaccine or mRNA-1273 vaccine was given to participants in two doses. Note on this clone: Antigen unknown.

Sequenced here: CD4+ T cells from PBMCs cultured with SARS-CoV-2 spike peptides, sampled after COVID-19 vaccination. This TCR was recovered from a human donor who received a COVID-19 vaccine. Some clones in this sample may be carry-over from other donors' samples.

CDR3 in amino acids: CASPKMFRGESTDTQYF. CDR3 in DNA: TGTGCCAGCCCCAAAATGTTTCGGGGGGAAAGCACAGATACGCAGTATTTT. This chain links TRBV5-8 with TRBJ2-3, with TRBD2 identical over 7 bases. The CDR3 spans 17 residues. Germline trimming cut 7 bases from V and 0 bases from J; bases unmatched to any gene: 14. Germline assignment: CDR1 SGHTS and CDR2 YDEGEE.